This T cell receptor (beta chain) is drawn from a study of cytomegalovirus exposure and HLA in healthy donors. The PCR had 60 Vbeta and 13 Jbeta primers. Clones were read by immunoSEQ multiplex PCR, and TCRdb kept only the in-frame ones, dropping some. Of 100,000 to 150,000 clones detected, roughly 78% appear once; the ten largest clones hold approximately 10%. The V gene's germline CDR1 is SQVTM and CDR2 ANQGSEA. This CDR3 has 15 amino acids. The junction had 8 bases not matched to a gene; V was cut back by 4 bases and J by 2 bases. Material for sequencing was PBMCs. The chain has TRBV29-1 and TRBJ2-3; 8 bases line up with TRBD2. The origin of this receptor is a young man in good health and CMV-seropositive. The CDR3 loop is CSVVALAGYTDTQYF. CDR3 DNA: TGCAGCGTTGTGGCATTAGCGGGGTACACAGATACGCAGTATTTT.